One and the same sample provided the 5 T cell receptor beta chains below, sequenced in a study of cytomegalovirus exposure and HLA in healthy donors. Profiling relied on immunoSEQ multiplex PCR, and the TCRdb table lists in-frame clones only, not all of them. The top ten hold approximately 0.84% of the sample, which has about 330,000 clones, 70% to 90% seen once. Input material: PBMCs. Every receptor here comes from a woman aged 18 to 35 in good health and CMV-seronegative.

This clone was detected only a few times. The chain combines TRBV25-1 with TRBJ2-6; TRBD1 agrees at 7 bases. Looked up from germline, CDR1 is MGHDK and CDR2 is SYGVNS. CDR3 length equals 18 residues. Germline trimming cut 6 bases from V and 0 bases from J; bases unmatched to any gene: 11. Written as DNA, the CDR3 is TGTGCCAGCAGGCCCACAGGGGTTTCTTTCTCTGGGGCCAACGTCCTGACTTTC. It is translated as CASRPTGVSFSGANVLTF.

This chain links TRBV29-1 with TRBJ2-3; TRBD1 matches at 7 bases. Trimming took 0 bases from V and 6 from J; bases not matched to a gene: 12. CDR1 and CDR2 from the germline V gene are SQVTM and ANQGSEA. This CDR3 contains 16 residues. The DNA for the CDR3 is TGCAGCGTTGAAGATCTCGGACAGGAGGTGTCGGATACGCAGTATTTT. Protein sequence: CSVEDLGQEVSDTQYF.

The V call is TRBV7-2, the J call TRBJ1-5; D is unclear. This CDR3 is 15 amino acids long. The germline V gene has CDR1 SGHTA and CDR2 FQGNSA. The V and J ends lost 2 bases and 2 bases respectively, with 10 bases between them. Here the CDR3 DNA reads TGTGCCAGCAGCTTAACCGGGGTGGGCAATCAGCCCCAGCATTTT. This encodes CASSLTGVGNQPQHF. The full variable domain, with the rest looked up from reference TRBV7-2 and TRBJ1-5, is GAGVSQSPSNKVTEKGKDVELRCDPISGHTALYWYRQSLGQGLEFLIYFQGNSAPDKSGLPSDRFSAERTGGSVSTLTIQRTQQEDSAVYLCASSLTGVGNQPQHFGDGTRLSIL.

This chain connects TRBV13 to TRBJ2-1, with TRBD2 matching 9 bases. The CDR3 consists of 14 residues. V lost 5 bases and J lost 8; bases outside the gene matches: 7. The germline V gene encodes CDR1 PRHDT and CDR2 FYEKMQ (reference sequence). CDR3 nucleotide sequence: TGTGCCAGCAGCACCGGGACTAGCCTGGATGAGCAGTTCTTC. As protein: CASSTGTSLDEQFF. Combining the CDR3 with reference TRBV13 and TRBJ2-1 gives the whole variable domain AAGVIQSPRHLIKEKRETATLKCYPIPRHDTVYWYQQGPGQDPQFLISFYEKMQSDKGSIPDRFSAQQFSDYHSELNMSSLELGDSALYFCASSTGTSLDEQFFGPGTRLTVL.

This chain joins TRBV4-3 and TRBJ2-2; TRBD2 matches at 7 bases. The CDR3 is 19 amino acids. Germline values: CDR1 LGHNA, CDR2 YSLEER. The junction had 13 bases not matched to a gene; V was cut back by 0 bases and J by 3 bases. CDR3 sequence (DNA): TGCGCCAGCAGCCAAGATCCCCTTGTCAGCGGGGATTACACCGGGGAGCTGTTTTTT. Amino acids: CASSQDPLVSGDYTGELFF.